These 3 T cell receptor beta chains were sequenced from one sample in a study of cytomegalovirus exposure and HLA in healthy donors. PCR was performed using 60 Vbeta and 13 Jbeta primers. TCRdb keeps only in-frame clones here, not all; method: immunoSEQ multiplex PCR. The top ten clones hold approximately 2.1% of a sample with roughly 150,000 clones, roughly three quarters of them seen once. Sequencing used PBMCs. The receptors shown here come from a man aged 30 to 45 in good health and CMV-seronegative.

This clone was observed a single time. The chain carries TRBV14 and TRBJ2-7; TRBD2 matches at 13 bases. Germline loops: CDR1 SGHDN, CDR2 FVKESK. This CDR3 has 15 residues. J gave up 3 bases and V 4 bases, and 3 bases lay outside the gene matches. CDR3 DNA sequence: TGTGCCAGCAGCCGGTGGACTAGCGGGAGCTACGAGCAGTACTTC. Protein sequence: CASSRWTSGSYEQYF.

The chain's CDR3 is CASQREGQSYNEQFF. The CDR3 nucleotides read TGTGCCAGCCAGCGGGAGGGCCAGTCCTACAATGAGCAGTTCTTC. This chain joins TRBV25-1 and TRBJ2-1; 10 bases are a match to TRBD2. V lost 8 bases, J lost 1 base, and 5 bases stayed unmatched. Germline CDR1 and CDR2: MGHDK and SYGVNS. The CDR3 is 15 amino acids.

This clone was seen a few times. The chain combines TRBV6-5 with TRBJ2-7, with 8 nucleotides matching TRBD1. The CDR3 length is 14 residues. Germline values: CDR1 MNHEY, CDR2 SVGAGI. The junction had 3 bases not matched to a gene; V was cut back by 2 bases and J by 3 bases. CDR3 amino acids: CASSYQQGGYEQYF. The CDR3 DNA sequence: TGTGCCAGCAGTTACCAACAGGGGGGCTACGAGCAGTACTTC.